This passage covers 5 T cell receptor beta chains from one sample sequenced in a study of lymphopenia after photon versus proton radiotherapy. Only in-frame clones appear in the TCRdb table, and some are missing; sequencing was by immunoSEQ multiplex PCR. The sample yields about 58,000 clones, about 88% seen once. The sample in question was peripheral blood, obtained from a patient treated with proton-based radiotherapy. These receptors all come from a man between 60 and 75 years old with pancreatic cancer.

V usage is TRBV10-3 and J usage is TRBJ2-1; 7 bases are shared with TRBD2. After removal of 4 bases from V and 4 bases from J, the junction contained 4 bases not matched to a gene. Germline V gene sequence: CDR1 ENHRY, CDR2 SYGVKD. The CDR3 loop spans 14 amino acids. The CDR3 spells CAISGAGPYNEQFF. The CDR3 coding sequence is TGTGCCATCAGTGGAGCGGGACCATACAATGAGCAGTTCTTC.

The chain is built from TRBV27 and TRBJ2-2, with D unclear. The CDR3 is made up of 11 amino acids. Per germline, CDR1 MNHEY and CDR2 SMNVEV (reference sequence). Trimming left V 6 bases short and J 8 bases short, with 7 bases between. For the CDR3, the DNA is TGTGCCAGCAGCGCCTGGGGGGAGCTGTTTTTT. Amino acid sequence: CASSAWGELFF.

This sequence joins TRBV11-2 and TRBJ2-5; no clear D. Trimming left V 1 base short and J 4 bases short, with 13 bases between. From germline, CDR1 is SGHAT and CDR2 FQNNGV. The CDR3 consists of 15 residues. Written as DNA, the CDR3 is TGTGCCAGCAGCTTAGTTCAGACTCCAAGAGAGACCCAGTACTTC. Translated, it gives CASSLVQTPRETQYF.

The V gene is TRBV7-2, the J gene TRBJ2-3; 7 nucleotides agree with TRBD1. The V gene end was trimmed by 0 bases and the J gene end by 4 bases; junction bases not matched to a gene: 1. Germline values: CDR1 SGHTA, CDR2 FQGNSA. The CDR3 consists of 14 residues. CDR3 DNA: TGTGCCAGCAGCTTAGCAGGGGGCGCAGATACGCAGTATTTT. Amino acid sequence: CASSLAGGADTQYF.

The chain carries TRBV5-6 and TRBJ2-1; D is perhaps TRBD2 (6 bases). This CDR3 contains 15 residues. Germline CDR1 SGHDT, CDR2 YYEEEE. V was shortened by 7 bases and J by 3 bases, with 17 bases between the two germline ends. The CDR3 region is CASALRGFSYNEQFF. The DNA for the CDR3 is TGTGCCAGCGCCCTCCGGGGGTTCAGCTACAATGAGCAGTTCTTC.